This TCR beta chain was captured in a study of Ad26.COV2.S vaccination and SARS-CoV-2 variants. Regarding the study as a whole: Total T cell responses, in the TCR breadth and depth analyses, may have been underestimated.

The V and J ends lost 1 base and 3 bases, in that order; junction bases with no gene match: 5. This CDR3 is built from 16 residues. Per the germline V gene, CDR1 is MNHEY and CDR2 is SMNVEV (reference sequence). Treatment in this sample: 15 to 20 received Ad26.COV2.S at low or high dose, single or two shots; 5 received placebo; per-sample allocation not given. Day 63 after the first injection of vaccine or placebo was the sampling time. This Boston cohort included adults aged 18-55 years. Measured with immunoSEQ multiplex PCR; TCRdb has only the in-frame clones, and not every one. The sample has some 640,000 clones, more than 70% seen once. A remark on this clone: Its antigen remains unknown.

This TCR derives from a person aged 18 to 65 who received the Ad26.COV2.S COVID-19 vaccine or a placebo. The source was peripheral blood, collected in a trial of Ad26.COV2.S vaccine versus placebo. V usage is TRBV27 and J usage is TRBJ1-2; 10 bases match TRBD1. CDR3: CASSLYGTGAYYGYTF. The CDR3 nucleotides read TGTGCCAGCAGTTTATATGGGACAGGGGCCTACTATGGCTACACCTTC.